The 13 T cell receptor beta chains in this list originate from one sample, sequenced in a study of blood T cell repertoires in COVID-19. Here immunoSEQ multiplex PCR was the method, and the copy in TCRdb shows in-frame clones only, minus some. The data hold nearly 85,000 clones, with around four fifths observed a single time. Material for sequencing was peripheral blood. The receptors were gathered from a woman aged 60 to 75 with acute or convalescent COVID-19.

The chain links TRBV19 to TRBJ1-3, with 8 bases identical to TRBD1. The CDR3 spans 16 residues. The ends lost 10 bases at V and 3 bases at J; junction bases unmatched: 14. Germline CDR1 and CDR2: LNHDA and SQIVND (reference sequence). The CDR3 DNA reads as TGTGCCACCCCGATGCAGGACAGGGTTAATGGAAACACCATATATTTT. Protein: CATPMQDRVNGNTIYF.

The chain couples TRBV2 to TRBJ1-2; D is unresolved. The ends were cut back, 2 bases at V and 8 bases at J, with 6 bases in the middle. The CDR3 is made up of 11 amino acids. CDR1 SNHLY and CDR2 FYNNEI come from the germline V gene. CDR3 bases: TGTGCCAGCAGTGAACCGGGGGGCTACACCTTC. Translating gives CASSEPGGYTF.

This chain links TRBV7-6 with TRBJ1-3, with TRBD1 as a possible D gene (5 bases). In germline, CDR1 is SGHVS, CDR2 FNYEAQ. This CDR3 is 16 amino acids long. V shed 2 bases and J shed 0 bases, with 11 bases lying between them. The CDR3 nucleotides are TGTGCCAGCAGCTTACTCCAGGGTTCCTCTGGAAACACCATATATTTT. Protein sequence: CASSLLQGSSGNTIYF.

The rearrangement joins TRBV9 to TRBJ1-1; D is perhaps TRBD1 (6 bases). V was cut by 4 bases and J by 4 bases, with 11 bases left in between. This CDR3 contains 13 residues. The germline V gene encodes CDR1 SGDLS and CDR2 YYNGEE. This CDR3 reads CASSSGATTEAFF. The CDR3 DNA follows: TGTGCCAGCAGCTCAGGGGCGACCACTGAAGCTTTCTTT.

CDR3 protein: CASSGRSYYEQYF. CDR3 coding DNA: TGTGCCAGCAGTGGGAGGTCTTACTACGAGCAGTACTTC. The chain recombines TRBV2 with TRBJ2-7, with D possibly being TRBD2 (5 bases). Trimming pared 4 bases from V and 3 bases from J, leaving 10 bases between. This CDR3 region has 13 residues. Per the germline V gene, CDR1 is SNHLY and CDR2 is FYNNEI. The variable domain in full, completed from reference TRBV2 and TRBJ2-7, reads EPEVTQTPSHQVTQMGQEVILRCVPISNHLYFYWYRQILGQKVEFLVSFYNNEISEKSEIFDDQFSVERPDGSNFTLKIRSTKLEDSAMYFCASSGRSYYEQYFGPGTRLTVT.

The chain combines TRBV2 with TRBJ1-3; possible D gene TRBD1, 5 bases. Germline CDR1 and CDR2: SNHLY and FYNNEI. V gave up 4 bases and J gave up 0 bases, with 10 bases separating them. This CDR3 region has 15 residues. The CDR3 loop reads CASSGGSISGNTIYF. For the CDR3, the DNA is TGTGCCAGCAGTGGGGGCAGTATCTCTGGAAACACCATATATTTT.

The chain joins TRBV30 to TRBJ2-7, with a weak D call TRBD1 (6 bases). Trimming took 4 bases from V and 2 from J, leaving 9 bases between them. CDR3 length equals 12 residues. Germline assignment: CDR1 GTSNPN and CDR2 SVGIG (reference sequence). CDR3 DNA: TGTGCCTGGAAGCAGGGGACCTACGAGCAGTACTTC. The encoded protein is CAWKQGTYEQYF.

The J gene is TRBJ1-2, the V gene TRBV24-1; tentatively, D is TRBD1 (5 bases). Germline lookup yields CDR1 KGHDR and CDR2 SFDVKD. This CDR3 is 13 amino acids long. The V end was cut by 9 bases, the J end by 3 bases, with 13 bases between. In DNA form, the CDR3 reads TGTGCCACCGCTCCTCAGGGCGACTATGGCTACACCTTC. Protein sequence: CATAPQGDYGYTF.

This chain joins TRBV6-5 and TRBJ1-1; 8 nucleotides match TRBD1. Germline assignment: CDR1 MNHEY and CDR2 SVGAGI. J lost 10 bases, V lost 5 bases, and 9 bases had no gene match. The CDR3 runs to 13 residues. The CDR3 coding sequence is TGTGCCAGCAGTACCCTCGGACAGGGAGGAGCTTTCTTT. Its translation: CASSTLGQGGAFF.

The genes are TRBV6-5 and TRBJ1-5; D might be TRBD1 (6 bases). The CDR3 contains 13 residues. CDR1 and CDR2 from the germline V gene are MNHEY and SVGAGI. V dropped 8 bases and J dropped 5 bases, with 13 bases sitting between them. CDR3 coding DNA: TGTGCCAGCGGGTACAGGGTCGATCAGCCCCAGCATTTT. Translated: CASGYRVDQPQHF.

The rearrangement joins TRBV29-1 to TRBJ1-1; D not resolved. With 7 bases removed from V and 1 base from J, the gap between germline ends came to 19 bases. This CDR3 comprises 15 residues. The V gene's germline CDR1 is SQVTM and CDR2 ANQGSEA. CDR3 nucleotide sequence: TGCAGCGGGACTCCCTTCCTCCCAGGGAACACTGAAGCTTTCTTT. It yields the protein CSGTPFLPGNTEAFF.

The chain combines TRBV12-5 with TRBJ1-1, with 9 bases fitting TRBD1. The germline V gene encodes CDR1 LGHNT and CDR2 FRNRAP. This CDR3 has 13 residues. The CDR3 DNA reads as TGTGCCTCACAGCAGGACAGGGGCACTGAAGCTTTCTTT. This codes for CASQQDRGTEAFF. Full variable domain (outside the CDR3, taken from reference TRBV12-5 and TRBJ1-1): DARVTQTPRHKVTEMGQEVTMRCQPILGHNTVFWYRQTMMQGLELLAYFRNRAPLDDSGMPKDRFSAEMPDATLATLKIQPSEPRDSAVYFCASQQDRGTEAFFGQGTRLTVV.

The rearrangement links TRBV5-1 to TRBJ2-2; no clear D. Germline CDR1 and CDR2: SGHRS and YFSETQ. The V and J ends lost 0 bases and 5 bases respectively, with 11 bases between them. The CDR3 is 15 residues long. The CDR3 loop is CASSLETIGTGELFF. CDR3 nucleotide sequence: TGCGCCAGCAGCTTGGAAACTATTGGTACCGGGGAGCTGTTTTTT.